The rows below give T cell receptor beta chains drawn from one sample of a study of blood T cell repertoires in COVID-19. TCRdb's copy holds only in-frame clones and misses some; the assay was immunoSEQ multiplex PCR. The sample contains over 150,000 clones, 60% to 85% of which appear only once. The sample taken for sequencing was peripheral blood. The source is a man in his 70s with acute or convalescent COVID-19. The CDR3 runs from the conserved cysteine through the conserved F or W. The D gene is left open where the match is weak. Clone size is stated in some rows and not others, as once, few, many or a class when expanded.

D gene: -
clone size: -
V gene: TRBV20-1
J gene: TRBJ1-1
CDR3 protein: CSASGLGQNTEAFF
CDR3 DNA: TGCAGTGCTAGTGGGCTTGGACAGAACACTGAAGCTTTCTTT

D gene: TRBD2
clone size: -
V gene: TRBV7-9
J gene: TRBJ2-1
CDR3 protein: CASSFSGTSEEQFF
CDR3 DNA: TGTGCCAGCAGCTTCTCCGGGACTAGCGAAGAGCAGTTCTTC

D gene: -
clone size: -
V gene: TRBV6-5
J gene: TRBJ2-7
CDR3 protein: CASSRTASSYEQYF
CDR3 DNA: TGTGCCAGCAGTCGGACAGCCAGCTCCTACGAGCAGTACTTC

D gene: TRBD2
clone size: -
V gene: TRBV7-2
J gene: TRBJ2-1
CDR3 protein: CASSSGTSGNEQFF
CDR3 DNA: TGTGCCAGCAGCTCAGGGACTAGCGGGAATGAGCAGTTCTTC

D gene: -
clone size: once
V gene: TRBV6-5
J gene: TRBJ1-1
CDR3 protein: CASNGNTEAFF
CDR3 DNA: TGTGCCTCAAACGGGAACACTGAAGCTTTCTTT

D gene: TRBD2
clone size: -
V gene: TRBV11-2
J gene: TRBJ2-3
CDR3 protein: CASSPRTSFTDTQYF
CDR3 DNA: TGTGCCAGCAGCCCACGGACTAGCTTCACAGATACGCAGTATTTT

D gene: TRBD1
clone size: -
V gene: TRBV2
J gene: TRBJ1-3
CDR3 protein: CASSLTGGASGNTIYF
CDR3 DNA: TGTGCCAGCAGTTTGACAGGGGGCGCTTCTGGAAACACCATATATTTT

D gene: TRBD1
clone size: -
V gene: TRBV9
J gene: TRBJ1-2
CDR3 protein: CASSVAVGTGGGYTF
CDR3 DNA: TGTGCCAGCAGCGTAGCGGTAGGGACAGGGGGTGGCTACACCTTC

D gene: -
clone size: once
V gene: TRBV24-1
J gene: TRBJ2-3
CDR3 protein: CATSEGRVPDTQYF
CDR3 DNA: TGTGCCACCAGTGAGGGCAGGGTCCCAGATACGCAGTATTTT

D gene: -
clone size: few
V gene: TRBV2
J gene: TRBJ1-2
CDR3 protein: CAGSPEGWGYGYTF
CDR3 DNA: TGTGCCGGCTCGCCAGAGGGCTGGGGATATGGCTACACCTTC

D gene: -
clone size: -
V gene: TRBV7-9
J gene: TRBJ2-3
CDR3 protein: CASSARSGSLSTDTQYF
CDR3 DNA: TGTGCCAGCAGCGCTAGGTCAGGGTCCCTCAGCACAGATACGCAGTATTTT

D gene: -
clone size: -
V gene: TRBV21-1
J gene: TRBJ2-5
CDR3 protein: CATQVGETQYF
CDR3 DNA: TGTGCCACCCAGGTCGGAGAGACCCAGTACTTC

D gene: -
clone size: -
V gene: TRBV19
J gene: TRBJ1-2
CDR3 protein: CASKEGSANYGYTF
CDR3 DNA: TGTGCCAGTAAAGAGGGTTCAGCTAACTATGGCTACACCTTC

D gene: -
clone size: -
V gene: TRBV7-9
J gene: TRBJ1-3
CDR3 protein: CASNDVNRVSGNTIYF
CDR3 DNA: TGTGCCAGCAACGATGTTAACAGGGTCTCTGGAAACACCATATATTTT

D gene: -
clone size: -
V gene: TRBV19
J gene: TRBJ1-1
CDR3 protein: CASTKRGRPETEAFF
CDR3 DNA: TGTGCCAGTACTAAAAGGGGCCGACCAGAGACTGAAGCTTTCTTT

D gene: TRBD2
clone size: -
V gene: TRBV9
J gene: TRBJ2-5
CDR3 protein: CASSVGGLAGVVHVETQYF
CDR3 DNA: TGTGCCAGCAGCGTAGGAGGACTAGCGGGAGTAGTGCACGTGGAGACCCAGTACTTC

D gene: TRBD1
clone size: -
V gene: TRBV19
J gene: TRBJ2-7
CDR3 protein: CASSHGQGLEQYF
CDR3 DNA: TGTGCCAGTAGTCACGGACAGGGCCTCGAGCAGTACTTC

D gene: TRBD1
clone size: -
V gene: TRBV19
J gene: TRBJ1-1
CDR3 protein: CASSSRRTGTTEAFF
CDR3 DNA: TGTGCCAGTAGTTCACGCCGGACAGGGACAACCGAAGCTTTCTTT

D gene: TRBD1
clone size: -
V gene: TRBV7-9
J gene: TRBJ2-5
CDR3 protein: CASSLLGTGVLGETQYF
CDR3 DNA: TGTGCCAGCAGCTTACTGGGGACAGGGGTTTTGGGGGAGACCCAGTACTTC

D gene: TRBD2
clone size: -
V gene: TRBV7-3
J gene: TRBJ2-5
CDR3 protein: CASSLFGTSGQETQYF
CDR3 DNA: TGTGCCAGCAGCTTATTTGGGACTAGCGGTCAAGAGACCCAGTACTTC

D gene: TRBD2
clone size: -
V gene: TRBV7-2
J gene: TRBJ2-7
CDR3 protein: CASSNSLSGSAHEQYF
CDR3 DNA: TGTGCCAGCAGCAACTCCCTAAGCGGGAGTGCTCACGAGCAGTACTTC

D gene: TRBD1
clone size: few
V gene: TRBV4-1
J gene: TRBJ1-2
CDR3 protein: CASSQPGTGNGYTF
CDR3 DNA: TGCGCCAGCAGCCAACCCGGGACAGGGAATGGCTACACCTTC

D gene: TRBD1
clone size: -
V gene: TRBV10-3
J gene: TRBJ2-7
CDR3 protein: CAISDTGTGTYEQYF
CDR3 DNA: TGTGCCATCAGTGATACCGGGACAGGGACCTACGAGCAGTACTTC

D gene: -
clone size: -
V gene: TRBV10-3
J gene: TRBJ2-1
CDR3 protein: CAISVSWPINEQFF
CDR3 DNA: TGTGCCATCAGTGTAAGTTGGCCGATCAATGAGCAGTTCTTC

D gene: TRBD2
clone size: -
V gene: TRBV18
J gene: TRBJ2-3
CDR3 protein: CASSRRTSGRMDTQYF
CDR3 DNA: TGTGCCAGCTCACGGCGGACTAGCGGGAGGATGGATACGCAGTATTTT

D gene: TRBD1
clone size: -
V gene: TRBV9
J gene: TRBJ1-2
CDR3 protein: CASSVGGQPSNYGYTF
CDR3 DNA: TGTGCCAGCAGCGTAGGGGGACAGCCTTCGAACTATGGCTACACCTTC

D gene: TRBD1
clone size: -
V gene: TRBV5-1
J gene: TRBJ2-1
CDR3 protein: CASVLWTGGNNEQFF
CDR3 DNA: TGCGCCAGCGTTTTGTGGACAGGGGGAAACAATGAGCAGTTCTTC

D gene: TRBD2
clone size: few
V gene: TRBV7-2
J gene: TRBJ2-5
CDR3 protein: CASTRTSGTHTGETQYF
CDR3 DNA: TGTGCCAGCACCCGGACTAGCGGGACCCATACGGGGGAGACCCAGTACTTC